The entry below describes one T cell receptor beta chain. The ends lost 5 bases at V and 14 bases at J; junction bases unmatched: 7. Germline V gene lookup returns CDR1 LNHNV and CDR2 YYDKDF (reference sequence). The CDR3 loop spans 14 amino acids. The sample originates from a study of blood T cell repertoires in COVID-19. Using immunoSEQ multiplex PCR, the repertoire was profiled, and TCRdb retains in-frame clones only, with some absent. This table has 200,000 to 250,000 clones, just over 85% appearing once. The V gene is TRBV15, the J gene TRBJ2-1, with TRBD2 matching over 15 bases. The sample taken for sequencing was PBMCs or T cells enriched from blood (not recorded which). The receptor was isolated from a man in his forties who had recovered from COVID-19. The CDR3 DNA reads TGTGCCACCAGCGTCCGGACTAGCGGGAGGGAAGAGTTCTTC. It is translated as CATSVRTSGREEFF.